This TCR beta chain came from a study of regulatory T cells in long-lasting Graves disease. Study outcomes and limitations: Favored gene segments in persistent disease were TRBV28, TRBJ1-2 and TRBJ2-5.

Germline CDR1 reads SGHTA; CDR2 reads FQGNSA. With 1 base removed from V and 6 bases from J, the gap between germline ends came to 10 bases. The CDR3 contains 14 residues. The table lists this clonotype with many counts. Its matching antigen is unknown. Arm-PCR of CDR3 regions and iRepertoire HTBI primers were used to build TCR beta libraries. Original methodology: Sequenced samples collectively carried under 75 TRBV and 14 TRBJ segments. TCRdb passed the multiplex PCR reads through MiXCR, listing each CDR3 protein once. TCRdb assigned the V and J calls; the authors' analysis was not used. The table shows under 800,000 distinct CDR3 sequences, with under 20% occurring only once. The time point here: newly diagnosed GD, antithyroid drugs for less than 3 months. Scientists built the TCR library using RNA that was extracted from PBMCs. This sample also belongs to another study, concerning T cells in Graves' hyperthyroidism and ophthalmopathy.

This clonotype was obtained from a woman aged 25 to 39 with Graves disease. This specimen consisted of peripheral blood mononuclear cells (PBMCs), obtained at new diagnosis, from a patient treated with antithyroid drugs. This sequence joins TRBV7-2 and TRBJ2-1; a possible D gene is TRBD1 (5 bases). The CDR3 sequence is CASSLEWGFNEQFF. CDR3 sequence (DNA): TGTGCCAGCAGCTTAGAGTGGGGCTTCAATGAGCAGTTCTTC.